One and the same sample provided the 14 T cell receptor beta chains below, sequenced in a study of cytomegalovirus exposure and HLA in healthy donors (dated by TCRdb to about 2017). Libraries were built with the immunoSEQ multiplex PCR assay. For the multiplex PCR, a mixture combining 60 forward primers for TCR Vbeta segments and 13 reverse primers for TCR Jbeta segments was used. In its TCRdb copy, this immuneACCESS table keeps in-frame sequences only and misses some clones. Where compared with another copy, unresolved V genes explain less than half of these, and the others have no known cause. For this sample the table gives over 150,000 clones, of which over 75% were detected only once. The ten most abundant clones make up about 1.9% of the sample. Sequenced material: PBMCs. The receptor set was obtained from a woman in her late teens or twenties in good health and CMV-seronegative.

The chain recombines TRBV10-3 with TRBJ1-1; D not certain. The CDR3 is 15 amino acids. Looked up from germline, CDR1 is ENHRY and CDR2 is SYGVKD. The V and J ends lost 2 bases and 0 bases respectively, with 10 bases between them. The CDR3 DNA sequence: TGTGCCATCAGTGAGCGATCCACGGTGAACACTGAAGCTTTCTTT. Protein product: CAISERSTVNTEAFF.

This clone was picked up one time. The J gene is TRBJ2-1, the V gene TRBV28; 9 bases line up with TRBD2. J lost 5 bases, V lost 3 bases, and 5 bases had no gene match. Germline assignment: CDR1 MDHEN and CDR2 SYDVKM. This CDR3 is built from 15 residues. The chain's CDR3 is CASSFLAGPDNEQFF. The CDR3 bases are TGTGCCAGCAGTTTTCTAGCGGGACCCGACAATGAGCAGTTCTTC.

The rearrangement links TRBV19 to TRBJ2-3, with 13 positions matching TRBD2. Germline V CDR1 and CDR2: LNHDA, SQIVND (reference sequence). V shed 10 bases, J shed 6 bases, and the junction held 10 bases outside the gene matches. CDR3 length: 15 amino acids. The chain's CDR3 is CATQRLAGGWDTQYF. The CDR3 DNA reads TGTGCCACCCAACGACTAGCGGGGGGCTGGGATACGCAGTATTTT. The entire variable domain, with the rest obtained from reference TRBV19 and TRBJ2-3, is as follows: DGGITQSPKYLFRKEGQNVTLSCEQNLNHDAMYWYRQDPGQGLRLIYYSQIVNDFQKGDIAEGYSVSREKKESFPLTVTSAQKNPTAFYLCATQRLAGGWDTQYFGPGTRLTVL.

This rearrangement joins TRBV7-2 to TRBJ1-1; D is unresolved. Germline CDR1 and CDR2: SGHTA and FQGNSA. The V end lost 0 bases, the J end lost 9 bases, and 14 bases lay between the germline ends. CDR3 length: 14 residues. This CDR3 reads CASSLAKTIVKAFF. The DNA for the CDR3 is TGTGCCAGCAGCTTAGCTAAGACAATAGTGAAAGCTTTCTTT.

The chain couples TRBV6-1 to TRBJ2-7; perhaps TRBD1 as D (6 bases). This CDR3 is 13 amino acids long. Germline values: CDR1 MNHNS, CDR2 SASEGT. V lost 5 bases and J 2 bases, leaving 10 bases between the germline ends. The CDR3 sequence: CASSYQGTYEQYF. CDR3 DNA: TGTGCCAGCAGTTATCAGGGGACCTACGAGCAGTACTTC.

This clone has more than one count but fewer than ten. The rearrangement links TRBV27 to TRBJ2-5, with 7 bases lining up with TRBD1. Unmatched junction bases numbered 4, after V lost 5 bases and J lost 1 base. Germline V lookup: CDR1 MNHEY, CDR2 SMNVEV (reference sequence). The CDR3 consists of 14 residues. Here the CDR3 reads CASSPDRIQETQYF. CDR3 DNA sequence: TGTGCCAGCAGTCCGGACAGGATCCAAGAGACCCAGTACTTC.

The chain couples TRBV10-3 to TRBJ1-1; weak D call: TRBD1 (5 bases). The CDR3 spans 13 residues. CDR1 ENHRY and CDR2 SYGVKD come from the germline V gene. Trimming stripped 7 bases from V and 0 bases from J, with 9 bases between. Here the CDR3 DNA reads TGTGCCATCACGGGGGACCTGAACACTGAAGCTTTCTTT. Encoded protein: CAITGDLNTEAFF.

V is TRBV19 and J is TRBJ2-3; TRBD1 matches at 8 bases. The germline CDR1 and CDR2 sequences are LNHDA and SQIVND (reference sequence). The CDR3 spans 16 residues. V lost 5 bases, J lost 2 bases, and 9 bases stayed unmatched. The CDR3: CASSRQGRISTDTQYF. Written as DNA, the CDR3 is TGTGCCAGTAGTCGACAGGGGCGAATTTCCACAGATACGCAGTATTTT.

This chain links TRBV28 with TRBJ2-7; 8 nucleotides line up with TRBD2. The CDR3 consists of 14 residues. Trimming took 6 bases from V and 1 from J; bases not matched to a gene: 5. From germline, CDR1 is MDHEN and CDR2 SYDVKM. CDR3 coding DNA: TGTGCCAGCAGAAACAGCGGGAGTTCCTACGAGCAGTACTTC. Protein sequence: CASRNSGSSYEQYF.

This clone came up a few times. CDR3 loop: CASSKGQGVEKLFF. CDR3 nucleotide sequence: TGTGCCAGCAGCAAGGGACAGGGAGTTGAAAAACTGTTTTTT. V usage is TRBV2 and J usage is TRBJ1-4; 9 nucleotides line up with TRBD1. J gave up 7 bases and V 6 bases, and 6 bases lay outside the gene matches. This CDR3 has 14 amino acids. Germline V lookup: CDR1 SNHLY, CDR2 FYNNEI.

The V call is TRBV15, the J call TRBJ2-2; D may be TRBD1 (5 bases). Trimming left V 10 bases short and J 5 bases short, with 14 bases between. CDR1 is LNHNV, CDR2 YYDKDF, per germline (reference sequence). The CDR3 covers 13 residues. The CDR3, as DNA: TGTGCCATCCGGCCTGCAGGGACCGGGGAGCTGTTTTTT. It codes for CAIRPAGTGELFF. The full variable domain, rest sourced from reference TRBV15 and TRBJ2-2, is DAMVIQNPRYQVTQFGKPVTLSCSQTLNHNVMYWYQQKSSQAPKLLFHYYDKDFNNEADTPDNFQSRRPNTSFCFLDIRSPGLGDTAMYLCAIRPAGTGELFFGEGSRLTVL.

The genes are TRBV6-4 and TRBJ1-1; possibly TRBD1 for D (6 bases). CDR1 and CDR2 (germline): MRHNA, SNTAGT. CDR3 size: 14 residues. Trimming pared 4 bases from V and 4 bases from J, leaving 13 bases between. DNA of the CDR3: TGTGCCAGCAGTGTCACAGGGCATTCCACTGAAGCTTTCTTT. Its translation: CASSVTGHSTEAFF.

V gene TRBV11-2 combines with J gene TRBJ1-2, with TRBD1 matching over 9 bases. Trimming at V came to 3 bases and at J to 3 bases, leaving 2 bases not matched to a gene. The CDR3 runs 14 residues. The germline CDR1 and CDR2 sequences are SGHAT and FQNNGV. The CDR3 is CASSLWTGDYGYTF. CDR3 nucleotides: TGTGCCAGCAGCTTGTGGACAGGGGACTATGGCTACACCTTC.

CDR3 loop: CASSPGTSGSQLSTDTQYF. The CDR3 DNA reads TGCGCCAGCAGCCCCGGGACTAGCGGGAGTCAACTTAGCACAGATACGCAGTATTTT. The chain joins TRBV5-1 to TRBJ2-3; 14 positions agree with TRBD2. CDR1 and CDR2 from the germline V gene are SGHRS and YFSETQ. V shed 4 bases and J 0 bases; nucleotides not matched to a gene: 10. CDR3 length equals 19 residues. The full variable domain, in which reference TRBV5-1 and TRBJ2-3 provide the parts outside the CDR3, is KAGVTQTPRYLIKTRGQQVTLSCSPISGHRSVSWYQQTPGQGLQFLFEYFSETQRNKGNFPGRFSGRQFSNSRSEMNVSTLELGDSALYLCASSPGTSGSQLSTDTQYFGPGTRLTVL.